The sequence of this T cell receptor (beta chain) was determined in a study of blood T cell repertoires in COVID-19. Study-wide context: Some COVID-19 samples were acute and others convalescent; all came from the United States, Italy and Spain. Sources were T cells, B-cell-depleted T cells, or PBMCs; the material itself was cDNA or gDNA.

V was clipped by 4 bases and J by 2 bases; unmatched bases: 2. The CDR3 is 12 amino acids. Per germline, CDR1 GTSNPN and CDR2 SVGIG (reference sequence). Authors' processing steps: Counts of nucleated cells, estimated from reference gene primer amplification, were obtained. Method: immunoSEQ multiplex PCR; TCRdb's copy keeps in-frame clones and lacks some. The DNA was the basis for D and trimming; V, J and clone size are from that table. The table has over 65,000 clones, over 70% seen once. The sequence came from a human donor in a cohort sampled during active COVID-19. The sample comprised peripheral blood. The chain has TRBV30 and TRBJ2-7, with TRBD2 matching 7 bases. In DNA form, the CDR3 reads TGTGCCTGGACTAGCGGTGCCTACGAGCAGTACTTC. As protein: CAWTSGAYEQYF.